Sequencing of this T cell receptor (beta chain) was carried out in a study of response to subunit inactivated influenza vaccine. General study findings and limits: That few new T cells are recruited by each seasonal influenza vaccination was the authors' suggestion.

MiXCR was run by TCRdb on the RT-PCR reads, yielding one entry per CDR3 protein. The table includes about 700,000 distinct CDR3 sequences, more than 15% detected once. The CDR3 extends over 12 amino acids. V lost 4 bases and J lost 6; bases outside the gene matches: 3. Germline values: CDR1 DFQATT, CDR2 SNEGSKA (reference sequence). This clonotype was seen only a few times. Its antigen is unknown. V and J are TRBV20-1 and TRBJ2-7; 10 bases are a match to TRBD1. This specimen was PBMCs from blood, taken roughly 13 days after vaccination. The source of this sequence is a man aged 45-60 years who received an inactivated influenza vaccine. The chain's CDR3 is CSATGQGSEQYF. In nucleotides, the CDR3 is TGCAGTGCTACGGGACAGGGGTCCGAGCAGTACTTC.